This T cell receptor beta chain was found in a study of identical twins. A single record per CDR3 protein comes from TCRdb applying MiXCR to the 5' RACE reads. Of over 600,000 distinct CDR3 sequences listed, 20% to 25% are singletons. CDR1 and CDR2 from the germline V gene are SGDLS and YYNGEE. This CDR3 region has 15 residues. The V segment lost 0 bases and the J segment 5 bases; nucleotides outside the gene matches: 5. Only healthy Caucasians were included as donors. Another study also made use of these data, one on T cells expressing NK-cell markers.

Input material: PBMCs. This clonotype was obtained from a woman under 30 in good health. V gene TRBV9 combines with J gene TRBJ2-3; 8 bases are a match to TRBD1. The CDR3, as DNA: TGTGCCAGCAGCGTAGCTGGACAGGGAAGAGATACGCAGTATTTT. Encoded protein: CASSVAGQGRDTQYF. Looking up the rest from reference TRBV9 and TRBJ2-3 gives the full variable domain: DSGVTQTPKHLITATGQRVTLRCSPRSGDLSVYWYQQSLDQGLQFLIQYYNGEERAKGNILERFSAQQFPDLHSELNLSSLELGDSALYFCASSVAGQGRDTQYFGPGTRLTVL.